The 25 T cell receptor beta chains below all came from one sample that was sequenced in a study of T-cell memory formation after mild COVID-19. From the 5' RACE reads, TCRdb called clonotypes with MiXCR, one entry per CDR3 protein. The table records some 180,000 distinct CDR3 sequences, 18% of them present only once. The sample taken for sequencing was PBMCs or a T cell subset sorted from them (not recorded which). These receptors originate from a man aged 18 to 29 who had mild COVID-19 (a few samples of this study predate the infection). Cell type and time point are not known.

This chain connects TRBV11-3 to TRBJ2-1; perhaps TRBD2 as D (6 bases). Germline V gene sequence: CDR1 SGHNT, CDR2 YENEEA. CDR3 length: 13 residues. Trimming removed 5 bases at V and 9 bases at J, with 14 bases between. The CDR3 is CASSRESLGEQFF. The CDR3 DNA sequence: TGTGCCAGCAGCCGGGAGAGTTTGGGTGAGCAGTTCTTC. Full variable domain (missing parts from reference TRBV11-3 and TRBJ2-1): EAGVVQSPRYKIIEKKQPVAFWCNPISGHNTLYWYLQNLGQGPELLIRYENEEAVDDSQLPKDRFSAERLKGVDSTLKIQPAELGDSAVYLCASSRESLGEQFFGPGTRLTVL.

CDR3 sequence (DNA): TGTGCCAGCAGTCCTTTACGGACAGCACCCGTCACCTTC. Translated: CASSPLRTAPVTF. This rearrangement joins TRBV6-2 or TRBV6-3 to TRBJ1-2, with D perhaps matching TRBD1 (6 bases). From germline, CDR1 is MNHEY and CDR2 SVGEGT. The V end was cut by 5 bases, the J end by 13 bases, with 20 bases between. The CDR3 is 13 amino acids.

This clonotype was observed a few times. This chain links TRBV4-1 with TRBJ2-1; D gene unclear. Germline V gene lookup returns CDR1 MGHRA and CDR2 YSYEKL. The CDR3 has 15 amino acids. The V end lost 1 base, the J end lost 5 bases, and 12 bases lay between the germline ends. CDR3 DNA: TGCGCCAGCAGCCAAGGGGCAGGTATCCACAATGAGCAGTTCTTC. Translating gives CASSQGAGIHNEQFF.

To note about this clonotype: Here the CDR3 omits its conserved ending phenylalanine or tryptophan, so a read error is the likely source. The chain couples TRBV19 to TRBJ1-1, with D unresolved. This CDR3 is 14 amino acids long. V lost 4 bases to trimming and J lost 4 bases, with 13 bases between them. Looked up from germline, CDR1 is LNHDA and CDR2 is SQIVND (reference sequence). The CDR3 reads CASSTFSLGTEAFL. The CDR3 nucleotides are TGTGCCAGTAGTACTTTCAGTTTGGGCACTGAAGCTTTCCTT.

This clonotype appeared many times. This chain links TRBV5-1 with TRBJ2-3, with D uncertain. Germline CDR1 is SGHRS and CDR2 is YFSETQ. The CDR3 totals 14 residues. V was cut by 0 bases and J by 6 bases, with 11 bases left in between. The CDR3 is CASSLGISQDTQYF. The CDR3 DNA reads TGCGCCAGCAGCTTGGGAATCTCCCAGGATACGCAGTATTTT.

The V gene is TRBV12-3 or TRBV12-4, the J gene TRBJ2-7; D uncertain. The V gene lost 4 bases and the J gene lost 0 bases, with 4 bases spanning the gap. This CDR3 comprises 12 residues. The CDR3 loop is CASSSHSYEQYF. In DNA, the CDR3 is TGTGCCAGCAGTTCGCACTCCTACGAGCAGTACTTC.

This clonotype was seen only a few times. The chain recombines TRBV20-1 with TRBJ1-4; 9 nucleotides align to TRBD1. CDR1 and CDR2 from the germline V gene are DFQATT and SNEGSKA (reference sequence). The CDR3 is made up of 13 amino acids. V shed 6 bases, J shed 3 bases, and the junction held 2 bases outside the gene matches. The CDR3 here is CSARTGANEKLFF. The CDR3, as DNA: TGCAGTGCGCGGACAGGGGCTAATGAAAAACTGTTTTTT.

The genes are TRBV5-1 and TRBJ2-5, with 9 positions matching TRBD1. Trimming at V came to 4 bases and at J to 4 bases, leaving 8 bases not matched to a gene. Germline CDR1 SGHRS, CDR2 YFSETQ. This CDR3 contains 15 residues. CDR3 sequence reads: CASSISTGGLETQYF. In DNA form, the CDR3 reads TGCGCCAGCAGCATCTCGACAGGGGGGCTAGAGACCCAGTACTTC.

The chain links TRBV9 to TRBJ2-3; no definite D call. V lost 0 bases and J 4 bases, leaving 3 bases between the germline ends. Germline loops: CDR1 SGDLS, CDR2 YYNGEE. CDR3 length: 12 amino acids. The CDR3 spells CASSVDPDTQYF. The CDR3 coding sequence is TGTGCCAGCAGCGTAGACCCAGATACGCAGTATTTT.

The genes are TRBV11-1 and TRBJ2-7, with D perhaps matching TRBD2 (5 bases). Between the trimmed V and J ends, which lost 4 bases and 4 bases, there was a span of 8 bases. Germline V CDR1 and CDR2: SGHAT, FQDESV (reference sequence). The length of the CDR3 is 12 residues. CDR3 loop: CASSSEGYEQYV. Written as DNA, the CDR3 is TGTGCCAGCAGCTCCGAGGGATACGAGCAGTACGTC.

The gene calls are TRBV6-6 and TRBJ2-5; TRBD2 agrees at 11 bases. Germline CDR1 reads MNHNY; CDR2 reads SVGAGI (reference sequence). The V gene end was trimmed by 6 bases and the J gene end by 2 bases; junction bases not matched to a gene: 2. The CDR3 totals 14 residues. In DNA form, the CDR3 reads TGTGCCAGCAGAATAGCGGGGGGGCAAGAGACCCAGTACTTC. Encoded protein: CASRIAGGQETQYF.

This clonotype was seen more than once but under ten times. The genes are TRBV7-2 and TRBJ2-1; no clear D gene. Germline values: CDR1 SGHTA, CDR2 FQGNSA. There are 11 residues in the CDR3. V lost 5 bases and J 4 bases, leaving 3 bases between the germline ends. The CDR3 region has the DNA TGTGCCAGCAGCGCATACAATGAGCAGTTCTTC. This encodes CASSAYNEQFF.

The V gene is TRBV6-5, the J gene TRBJ2-3; 8 positions agree with TRBD1. Germline loops: CDR1 MNHEY, CDR2 SVGAGI. The V gene end was trimmed by 2 bases and the J gene end by 4 bases; junction bases not matched to a gene: 5. This CDR3 is 15 amino acids long. CDR3 DNA sequence: TGTGCCAGCAGTTACGCCGGACAGGGCCCAGATACGCAGTATTTT. This translates into CASSYAGQGPDTQYF.

This clonotype has only a few counts. The chain recombines TRBV20-1 with TRBJ2-3; TRBD2 matches 7 bases. The CDR3 contains 15 residues. The trim removed 0 bases at V and 1 base at J, leaving 4 bases unmatched. Germline loops: CDR1 DFQATT, CDR2 SNEGSKA (reference sequence). The CDR3 DNA follows: TGCAGTGCTAGAGAAAGCGGGGTGGGCACAGATACGCAGTATTTT. As protein: CSARESGVGTDTQYF.

This clonotype has just a few counts. This chain joins TRBV5-1 and TRBJ2-2; D not resolved. The CDR3 extends over 15 amino acids. The V end lost 0 bases, the J end lost 0 bases, and 6 bases lay between the germline ends. CDR1 and CDR2 from the germline V gene are SGHRS and YFSETQ. CDR3 sequence: CASSLGSPNTGELFF. For the CDR3, the DNA is TGCGCCAGCAGCTTGGGAAGCCCGAACACCGGGGAGCTGTTTTTT. Based on the CDR3 plus reference TRBV5-1 and TRBJ2-2, the full variable domain is KAGVTQTPRYLIKTRGQQVTLSCSPISGHRSVSWYQQTPGQGLQFLFEYFSETQRNKGNFPGRFSGRQFSNSRSEMNVSTLELGDSALYLCASSLGSPNTGELFFGEGSRLTVL.

By sample fraction, this clonotype is medium-sized. V is TRBV5-1 and J is TRBJ1-1; 7 nucleotides match TRBD1. Trimming at V came to 0 bases and at J to 4 bases, leaving 6 bases not matched to a gene. The CDR3 length is 15 residues. Looked up from germline, CDR1 is SGHRS and CDR2 is YFSETQ. CDR3 bases: TGCGCCAGCAGCTTGGGGGACAGAATCCCCACTGAAGCTTTCTTT. The encoded protein is CASSLGDRIPTEAFF.

In DNA, the CDR3 is TGTGCCAGCAGCCAAGTCCACGCGGGGGGGCCTAGCACAGATACGCAGTATTTT. It specifies CASSQVHAGGPSTDTQYF. J is TRBJ2-3 and V is TRBV3-1; 9 bases are shared with TRBD2. The CDR3 covers 18 residues. Germline values: CDR1 LGHDT, CDR2 YNNKEL (reference sequence). V was pared by 1 base and J by 0 bases, with 8 bases of the junction left unmatched.

This clonotype has only a few counts. The chain recombines TRBV6-6 with TRBJ1-2; 8 nucleotides match TRBD1. The CDR3 covers 15 residues. V trimming: 6 bases; J trimming: 4 bases; junction bases outside the gene matches: 10. Germline V CDR1 and CDR2: MNHNY, SVGAGI (reference sequence). The CDR3 loop is CASRPGQAFSYGYTF. In DNA form, the CDR3 reads TGTGCCAGCAGACCGGGACAGGCCTTTTCCTATGGCTACACCTTC.

This clonotype was counted between two and nine times. The chain uses TRBV11-1 and TRBJ2-5, with 9 positions matching TRBD1. The CDR3 length is 15 residues. Per germline, CDR1 SGHAT and CDR2 FQDESV (reference sequence). Losses at the gene ends were 4 bases for V and 3 bases for J; bases not matched to a gene: 6. The CDR3 is CASSSAQGAKETQYF. The DNA for the CDR3 is TGTGCCAGCAGCTCGGCACAGGGGGCTAAAGAGACCCAGTACTTC.

This clonotype appeared a few times. The V and J genes are TRBV10-3 and TRBJ2-2; no reliable D call. The CDR3 totals 13 residues. The V end was cut by 11 bases, the J end by 6 bases, with 16 bases between. Germline V CDR1 and CDR2: ENHRY, SYGVKD. CDR3 nucleotide sequence: TGTGCCCCCTCTGCCCTTAGGGCCGGGGAGCTGTTTTTT. Translating gives CAPSALRAGELFF.

The chain has TRBV12-3 or TRBV12-4 and TRBJ2-3, with D perhaps TRBD1 (5 bases). The CDR3 spans 14 residues. Trimming pared 7 bases from V and 2 bases from J, leaving 13 bases between. The CDR3 DNA sequence: TGTGCCAGCACCCTCAGGGAAACCACAGATACGCAGTATTTT. Translation: CASTLRETTDTQYF.

V usage is TRBV13 and J usage is TRBJ2-4; D is tentatively TRBD1 or TRBD2 (5 bases each). The germline V and J ends were trimmed by 1 base and 7 bases, with 11 bases remaining between them. Germline CDR1 and CDR2: PRHDT and FYEKMQ (reference sequence). The CDR3 is 14 residues long. The CDR3 spells CASSLAGRSNIQYF. DNA for the CDR3: TGTGCCAGCAGCTTAGCGGGGCGGTCCAACATTCAGTACTTC.

This clonotype has just a few counts. This chain links TRBV9 with TRBJ1-6; weak D call: TRBD1 (5 bases). Between the trimmed V and J ends, which lost 0 bases and 7 bases, there was a span of 14 bases. The CDR3 has 16 residues. The germline V gene encodes CDR1 SGDLS and CDR2 YYNGEE. The CDR3 region is CASSVAWGGGNSPLHF. The DNA of the CDR3 is TGTGCCAGCAGCGTAGCTTGGGGGGGAGGCAATTCACCCCTCCACTTT.

This chain links TRBV7-8 with TRBJ2-1, with 14 bases matching TRBD2. The germline CDR1 and CDR2 sequences are SGHVS and FQNEAQ. V dropped 5 bases and J dropped 7; count of bases not matched to a gene: 7. This CDR3 has 16 amino acids. CDR3 bases: TGTGCCAGCAGCCCATCCGGACTAGCGGGGGGAAATGAGCAGTTCTTC. Translation gives CASSPSGLAGGNEQFF.

J is TRBJ1-1 and V is TRBV12-3 or TRBV12-4; 8 bases are shared with TRBD1. V lost 3 bases to trimming and J lost 1 base; unmatched junction nucleotides: 10. The CDR3 is 17 residues long. CDR3 region: CASSLVAGGYENTEAFF. CDR3 DNA sequence: TGTGCCAGCAGTTTGGTGGCAGGGGGCTACGAGAACACTGAAGCTTTCTTT.